This T cell receptor beta chain was sequenced in a study of cytomegalovirus exposure and HLA in healthy donors. The germline CDR1 and CDR2 sequences are SGHDT and YYEEEE. Trimming removed 3 bases from V and 3 bases from J, with 15 bases in between. There are 15 residues in the CDR3. Some clones are missing from TCRdb's copy, which holds only in-frame ones; the method was immunoSEQ multiplex PCR. The data hold over 130,000 clones, with more than 85% observed a single time. The sequenced sample was PBMCs. The chain links TRBV5-6 to TRBJ1-2, with D maybe TRBD1 (6 bases). The clonotype originates from a man younger than 30 in good health and CMV-seropositive. Here the CDR3 reads CASSWDNFDDYGYTF. In nucleotides, the CDR3 is TGTGCCAGCAGCTGGGACAACTTCGACGACTATGGCTACACCTTC.